This TCR beta chain was identified during a study of identical twins. As concerns this clonotype: Its antigen remains unidentified.

Healthy Caucasians provided all donations. Whole-study findings and limits: Its conclusions, products of cross-sectional statistical analysis, did not come from following the same donors. Clonotypes of the beta chain that were abundant in cord blood carried fewer insertions (memory repertoires showed none).

Via MiXCR, TCRdb re-called the 5' RACE reads, giving one row per CDR3 protein. The sample holds about 720,000 distinct CDR3 sequences, more than 6.5% seen once. Germline V lookup: CDR1 SGHAT, CDR2 FQDESV (reference sequence). The CDR3 is 12 residues long. The V end lost 3 bases, the J end lost 5 bases, and 7 bases lay between the germline ends. This sample was also put to use in a study of yellow fever vaccine responses in identical twins.

The rearrangement links TRBV11-1 to TRBJ1-1; D call uncertain. The sample was PBMCs. The TCR originated in a woman aged 18-35 years in good health. The chain's CDR3 is CASSFNPTEAFF. CDR3 DNA: TGTGCCAGCAGCTTTAACCCTACTGAAGCTTTCTTT.